This note documents a single TCR beta chain sequence. TCRdb's table, derived via immunoSEQ multiplex PCR, lists solely in-frame clones and lacks some. The table records roughly 49,000 clones, about 86% of them present only once. The sample belongs to a study of OX40 agonist ivuxolimab in advanced cancers. Study summary: Earlier anti-PD-1, anti-PD-L1 or anti-CTLA-4 therapy was permitted; over 35% had received some.

The V and J ends lost 4 bases and 7 bases, in that order; junction bases with no gene match: 8. Germline loops: CDR1 SNHLY, CDR2 FYNNEI. The CDR3 runs to 16 residues. The rearrangement links TRBV2 to TRBJ2-4; TRBD1 agrees at 12 bases. The sequence was obtained from an adult with an advanced solid tumor such as melanoma, head and neck, liver or kidney cancer. The specimen comprised CD4+ or CD8+ T cells sorted from blood, sampled in a trial of the OX40 agonist ivuxolimab. CDR3 bases: TGTGCCAGCAGTGGCCGGGACAGGGGGCGAGATAACATTCAGTACTTC. This gives the protein CASSGRDRGRDNIQYF. Together with reference TRBV2 and TRBJ2-4, the CDR3 gives the full variable domain: EPEVTQTPSHQVTQMGQEVILRCVPISNHLYFYWYRQILGQKVEFLVSFYNNEISEKSEIFDDQFSVERPDGSNFTLKIRSTKLEDSAMYFCASSGRDRGRDNIQYFGAGTRLSVL.